The 11 T cell receptor beta chains in this list originate from one sample, sequenced in a study of blood T cell repertoires in COVID-19. This table comes from immunoSEQ multiplex PCR, and its TCRdb copy is limited to in-frame clones, with some not included. The sample consists of about 230,000 clones, about 91% of them appearing once. The specimen was PBMCs or T cells enriched from blood (not recorded which). These receptors came from a woman in her 40s with acute COVID-19.

The chain is built from TRBV7-9 and TRBJ2-7; D unresolved. Germline values: CDR1 SEHNR, CDR2 FQNEAQ (reference sequence). The length of the CDR3 is 15 residues. V was trimmed by 1 base and J by 3 bases, leaving 13 bases between them. CDR3 DNA sequence: TGTGCCAGCAGCTTAGACGCGGTCTTCGTCTACGAGCAGTACTTC. Its translation: CASSLDAVFVYEQYF.

The V gene is TRBV3-1 (or the pseudogene TRBV3-2), the J gene TRBJ2-5, with 9 bases lining up with TRBD1. The J segment lost 5 bases and the V segment lost 2 bases, leaving 6 bases of the junction unmatched. The CDR3 runs 15 residues. CDR1 and CDR2 (germline): LGHDT, YNNKEL (reference sequence). The DNA for the CDR3 is TGTGCCAGCAGCCAACCGGGACAGGGTGATGAGACCCAGTACTTC. Its translation: CASSQPGQGDETQYF.

The genes are TRBV19 and TRBJ2-3; possibly TRBD1 for D (5 bases). Trimming removed 5 bases at V and 13 bases at J, with 16 bases between. Germline CDR1 is LNHDA and CDR2 is SQIVND (reference sequence). CDR3 size: 12 residues. As DNA, the CDR3 is TGTGCCAGTAGTGAGAGCCAGGGAAGAAAGTATTTT. Residues: CASSESQGRKYF.

This chain joins TRBV4-3 and TRBJ1-3; D not certain. V was shortened by 3 bases and J by 5 bases, with 8 bases between the two germline ends. The V gene's germline CDR1 is LGHNA and CDR2 YSLEER. CDR3 length: 13 residues. The CDR3 DNA sequence: TGCGCCAGCAGCCATGCGGGGAGAAACACCATATATTTT. This gives the protein CASSHAGRNTIYF.

The chain employs TRBV18 and TRBJ2-2, with D possibly TRBD2 on 6 matching bases. The CDR3 extends over 17 amino acids. CDR1 is KGHSH and CDR2 is LQKENI in the germline V gene. The V and J ends lost 0 bases and 4 bases respectively, with 15 bases between them. DNA of the CDR3: TGTGCCAGCTCACCACCGTGGGCTAGCGCGGGCACCGGGGAGCTGTTTTTT. Protein sequence: CASSPPWASAGTGELFF. The whole variable domain, remainder taken from reference TRBV18 and TRBJ2-2, is NAGVMQNPRHLVRRRGQEARLRCSPMKGHSHVYWYRQLPEEGLKFMVYLQKENIIDESGMPKERFSAEFPKEGPSILRIQQVVRGDSAAYFCASSPPWASAGTGELFFGEGSRLTVL.

The rearrangement links TRBV27 to TRBJ1-2, with a tentative D call TRBD1 (6 bases). Germline lookup yields CDR1 MNHEY and CDR2 SMNVEV (reference sequence). V was clipped by 5 bases and J by 5 bases, with 18 bases between them. The CDR3 contains 15 residues. CDR3 protein: CASSPPGGAGYGYTF. For the CDR3, the DNA is TGTGCCAGCAGTCCCCCTGGGGGGGCTGGGTATGGCTACACCTTC.

The CDR3 region has the DNA TGTGCCAGCTCACCGGTCGCGGGGGCTTCTGGGGCCAACGTCCTGACTTTC. Its translation is CASSPVAGASGANVLTF. The chain joins TRBV18 to TRBJ2-6, with D tentatively TRBD2 (7 bases). From germline, CDR1 is KGHSH and CDR2 LQKENI. The CDR3 sequence is 17 residues long. Trimming shortened V by 3 bases and J by 1 base, and 13 bases separated the two germline ends.

This chain uses TRBV2 with TRBJ1-4; a possible D gene is TRBD1 (6 bases). V was trimmed by 9 bases and J by 8 bases, leaving 16 bases between them. Looked up from germline, CDR1 is SNHLY and CDR2 is FYNNEI. The CDR3 sequence is 13 residues long. As DNA, the CDR3 is TGTGCCAGTCACAGGGCCCCGGGCGAAAAACTGTTTTTT. Translating it yields CASHRAPGEKLFF.

The DNA for the CDR3 is TGTGCCTGGGGGGACAATTTTAACTATGGCTACACCTTC. Residues: CAWGDNFNYGYTF. This sequence joins TRBV30 and TRBJ1-2, with a possible D match to TRBD1 (6 bases). This CDR3 contains 13 residues. Trimming stripped 5 bases from V and 1 base from J, with 11 bases between. The germline V gene encodes CDR1 GTSNPN and CDR2 SVGIG (reference sequence).

The chain joins TRBV4-3 to TRBJ2-3, with 8 nucleotides matching TRBD2. The CDR3 covers 18 residues. Germline V gene data show CDR1 as LGHNA and CDR2 as YSLEER. Losses at the gene ends were 2 bases for V and 2 bases for J; bases not matched to a gene: 12. CDR3 nucleotides: TGCGCCAGCAGCCAATTCGGGGGCAGCGGGGGCTTCACAGATACGCAGTATTTT. This sequence encodes CASSQFGGSGGFTDTQYF.

This clone was counted once. V usage is TRBV5-6 and J usage is TRBJ1-1; TRBD1 agrees at 8 bases. The CDR3 is 13 residues long. With 0 bases clipped from V and 12 bases from J, the junction kept 7 bases outside the gene matches. The germline V gene has CDR1 SGHDT and CDR2 YYEEEE. CDR3 protein: CASSLARQGRTFF. The CDR3 DNA reads as TGTGCCAGCAGCTTGGCCAGACAGGGGCGAACTTTCTTT.